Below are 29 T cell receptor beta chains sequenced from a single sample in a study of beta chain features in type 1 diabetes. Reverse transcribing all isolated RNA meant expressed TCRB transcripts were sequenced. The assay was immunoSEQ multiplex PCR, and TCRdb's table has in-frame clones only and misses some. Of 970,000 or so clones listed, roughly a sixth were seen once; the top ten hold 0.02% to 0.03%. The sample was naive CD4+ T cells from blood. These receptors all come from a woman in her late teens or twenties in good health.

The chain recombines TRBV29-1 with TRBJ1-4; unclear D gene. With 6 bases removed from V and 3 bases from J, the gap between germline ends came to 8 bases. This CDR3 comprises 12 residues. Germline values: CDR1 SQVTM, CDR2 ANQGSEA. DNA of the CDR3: TGCAGCGTAAGAGGACCTAATGAAAAACTGTTTTTT. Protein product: CSVRGPNEKLFF.

In DNA form, the CDR3 reads TGTGCCAGCAGCATAGATGCCGGTGAGCAGTTCTTC. Translated: CASSIDAGEQFF. The V and J genes are TRBV7-2 and TRBJ2-1; no definite D call. The length of the CDR3 is 12 residues. CDR1 SGHTA and CDR2 FQGNSA come from the germline V gene. Trimming cost V 5 bases and J 9 bases, with 11 bases left between them.

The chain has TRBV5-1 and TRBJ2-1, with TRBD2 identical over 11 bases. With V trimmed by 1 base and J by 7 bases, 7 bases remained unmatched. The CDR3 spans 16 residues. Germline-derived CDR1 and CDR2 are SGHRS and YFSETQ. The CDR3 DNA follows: TGCGCCAGCAGCTTGCCCACTAGCGGGAGAGGGAATGAGCAGTTCTTC. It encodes CASSLPTSGRGNEQFF.

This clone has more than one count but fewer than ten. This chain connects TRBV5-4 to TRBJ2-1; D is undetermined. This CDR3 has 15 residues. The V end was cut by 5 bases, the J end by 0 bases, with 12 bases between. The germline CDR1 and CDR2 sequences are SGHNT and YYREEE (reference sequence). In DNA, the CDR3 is TGTGCCAGCAGTTCCTCCAGCTTCTCCTACAATGAGCAGTTCTTC. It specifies CASSSSSFSYNEQFF.

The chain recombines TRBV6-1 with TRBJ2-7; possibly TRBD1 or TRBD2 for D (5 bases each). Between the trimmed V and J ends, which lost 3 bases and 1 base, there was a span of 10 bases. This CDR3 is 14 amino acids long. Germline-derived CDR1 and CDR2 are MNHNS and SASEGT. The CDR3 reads CASSDPGTSYEQYF. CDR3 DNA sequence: TGTGCCAGCAGTGATCCGGGGACGTCCTACGAGCAGTACTTC.

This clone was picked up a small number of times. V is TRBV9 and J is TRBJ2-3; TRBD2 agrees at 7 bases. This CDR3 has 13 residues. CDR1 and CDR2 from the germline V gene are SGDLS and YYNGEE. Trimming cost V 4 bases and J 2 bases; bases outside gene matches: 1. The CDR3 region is CASSRGVTDTQYF. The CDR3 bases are TGTGCCAGCAGCCGGGGGGTCACAGATACGCAGTATTTT.

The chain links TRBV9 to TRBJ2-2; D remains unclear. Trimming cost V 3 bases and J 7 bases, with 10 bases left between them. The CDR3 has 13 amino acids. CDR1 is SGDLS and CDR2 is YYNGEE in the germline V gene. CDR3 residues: CASSDPRGGELFF. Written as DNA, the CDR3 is TGTGCCAGCAGCGACCCGCGAGGCGGGGAGCTGTTTTTT.

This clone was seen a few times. CDR3 DNA: TGTGCCAGCGGAAAGCCAGGCACAGATACGCAGTATTTT. Its translation is CASGKPGTDTQYF. This chain joins TRBV6-1 and TRBJ2-3; D unresolved. The CDR3 runs to 13 residues. Germline V gives CDR1 MNHNS, CDR2 SASEGT. The V end lost 8 bases, the J end lost 1 base, and 10 bases lay between the germline ends.

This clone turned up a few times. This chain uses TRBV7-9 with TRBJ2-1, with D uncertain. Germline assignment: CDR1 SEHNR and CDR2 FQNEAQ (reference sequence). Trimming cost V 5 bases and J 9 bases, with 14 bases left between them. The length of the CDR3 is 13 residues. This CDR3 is CASSPLLGGEQFF. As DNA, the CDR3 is TGTGCCAGCAGCCCGCTTTTGGGCGGTGAGCAGTTCTTC.

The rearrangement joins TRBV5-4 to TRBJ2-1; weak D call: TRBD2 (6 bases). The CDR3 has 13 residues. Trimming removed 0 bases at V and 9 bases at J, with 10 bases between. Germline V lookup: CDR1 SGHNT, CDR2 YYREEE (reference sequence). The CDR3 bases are TGTGCCAGCAGCTTGGGGGGACTGGGTGAGCAGTTCTTC. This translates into CASSLGGLGEQFF.

The CDR3 DNA is TGTGCCACCAGCAGCCCCCGACGCGGCCACGAGCAGTACTTC. It codes for CATSSPRRGHEQYF. V is TRBV15 and J is TRBJ2-7; D is unresolved. The CDR3 contains 14 residues. The germline gives CDR1 LNHNV, CDR2 YYDKDF (reference sequence). The V end was cut by 3 bases, the J end by 5 bases, with 14 bases between.

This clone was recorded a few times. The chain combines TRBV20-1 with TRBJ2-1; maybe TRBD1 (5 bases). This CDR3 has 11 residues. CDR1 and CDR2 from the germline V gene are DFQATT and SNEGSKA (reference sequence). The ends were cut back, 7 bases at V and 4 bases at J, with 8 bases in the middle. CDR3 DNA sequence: TGCAGTGTACAGGTTTACAATGAGCAGTTCTTC. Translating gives CSVQVYNEQFF.

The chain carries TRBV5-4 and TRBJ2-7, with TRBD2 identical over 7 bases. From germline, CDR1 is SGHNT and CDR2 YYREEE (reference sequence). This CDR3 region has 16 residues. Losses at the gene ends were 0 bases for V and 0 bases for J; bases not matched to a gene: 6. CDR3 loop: CASSLGPTSYSYEQYF. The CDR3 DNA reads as TGTGCCAGCAGCTTGGGGCCGACTAGCTACTCCTACGAGCAGTACTTC.

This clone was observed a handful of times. The CDR3 spells CASSKGRQYF. As DNA, the CDR3 is TGTGCCAGCAGCAAAGGGCGGCAGTACTTC. The chain links TRBV21-1 to TRBJ2-7. TRBV21-1 is a listed pseudogene. The CDR3 is 10 residues long.

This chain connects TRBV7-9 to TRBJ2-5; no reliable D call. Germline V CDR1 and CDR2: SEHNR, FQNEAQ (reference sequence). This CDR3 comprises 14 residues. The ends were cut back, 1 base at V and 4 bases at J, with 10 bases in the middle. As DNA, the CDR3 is TGTGCCAGCAGCTTAGGAAGGAGTCGAGAGACCCAGTACTTC. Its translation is CASSLGRSRETQYF.

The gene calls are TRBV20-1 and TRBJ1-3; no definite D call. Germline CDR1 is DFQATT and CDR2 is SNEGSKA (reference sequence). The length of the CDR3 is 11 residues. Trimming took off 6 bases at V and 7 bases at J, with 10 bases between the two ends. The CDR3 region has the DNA TGCAGTGCCTACGTCGTCAACACCATATATTTT. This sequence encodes CSAYVVNTIYF.

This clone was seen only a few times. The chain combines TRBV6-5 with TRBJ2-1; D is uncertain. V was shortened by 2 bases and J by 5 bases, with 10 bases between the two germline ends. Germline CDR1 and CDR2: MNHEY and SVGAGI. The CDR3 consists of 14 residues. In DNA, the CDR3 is TGTGCCAGCAGTTACAGTTTCCGGGACAATGAGCAGTTCTTC. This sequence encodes CASSYSFRDNEQFF.

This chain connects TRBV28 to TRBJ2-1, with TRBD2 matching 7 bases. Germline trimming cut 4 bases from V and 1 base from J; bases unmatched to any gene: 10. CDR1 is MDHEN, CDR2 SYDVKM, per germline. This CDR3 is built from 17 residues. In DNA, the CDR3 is TGTGCCAGCAGTTCCCCCGCTAGCGGAGGGTCCTACAATGAGCAGTTCTTC. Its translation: CASSSPASGGSYNEQFF.

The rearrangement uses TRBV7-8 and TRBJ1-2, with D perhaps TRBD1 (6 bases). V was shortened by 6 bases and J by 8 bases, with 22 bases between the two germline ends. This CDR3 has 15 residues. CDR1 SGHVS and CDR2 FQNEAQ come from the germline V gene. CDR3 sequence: CASSPNPQGRGGYTF. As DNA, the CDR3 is TGTGCCAGCAGTCCTAACCCACAGGGACGTGGAGGCTACACCTTC. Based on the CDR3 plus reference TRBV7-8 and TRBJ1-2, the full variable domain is GAGVSQSPRYKVAKRGQDVALRCDPISGHVSLFWYQQALGQGPEFLTYFQNEAQLDKSGLPSDRFFAERPEGSVSTLKIQRTQQEDSAVYLCASSPNPQGRGGYTFGSGTRLTVV.

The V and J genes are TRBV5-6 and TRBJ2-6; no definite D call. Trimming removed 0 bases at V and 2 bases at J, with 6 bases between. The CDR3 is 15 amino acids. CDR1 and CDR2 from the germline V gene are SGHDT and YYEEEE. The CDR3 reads CASSLDGTGANVLTF. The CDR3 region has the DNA TGTGCCAGCAGCTTGGACGGAACTGGGGCCAACGTCCTGACTTTC. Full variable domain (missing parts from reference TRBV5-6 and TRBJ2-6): DAGVTQSPTHLIKTRGQQVTLRCSPKSGHDTVSWYQQALGQGPQFIFQYYEEEERQRGNFPDRFSGHQFPNYSSELNVNALLLGDSALYLCASSLDGTGANVLTFGAGSRLTVL.

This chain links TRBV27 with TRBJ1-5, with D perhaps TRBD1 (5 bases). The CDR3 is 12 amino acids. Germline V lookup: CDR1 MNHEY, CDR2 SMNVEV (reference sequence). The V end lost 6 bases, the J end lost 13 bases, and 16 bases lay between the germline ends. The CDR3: CASSPLRGPQHF. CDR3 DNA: TGTGCCAGCAGCCCTTTAAGGGGACCTCAGCATTTT.

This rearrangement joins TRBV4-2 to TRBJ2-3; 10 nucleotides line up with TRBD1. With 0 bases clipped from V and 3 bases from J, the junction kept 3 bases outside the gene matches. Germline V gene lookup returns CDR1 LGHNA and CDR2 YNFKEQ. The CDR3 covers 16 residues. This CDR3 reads CASSQDLGQGTDTQYF. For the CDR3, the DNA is TGTGCCAGCAGCCAAGATTTGGGACAGGGGACAGATACGCAGTATTTT.

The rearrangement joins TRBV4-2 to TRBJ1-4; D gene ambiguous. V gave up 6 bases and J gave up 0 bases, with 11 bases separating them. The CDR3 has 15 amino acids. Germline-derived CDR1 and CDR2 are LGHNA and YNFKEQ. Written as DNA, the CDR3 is TGTGCCAGCAGTAGGGAATCAGCAACTAATGAAAAACTGTTTTTT. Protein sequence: CASSRESATNEKLFF.

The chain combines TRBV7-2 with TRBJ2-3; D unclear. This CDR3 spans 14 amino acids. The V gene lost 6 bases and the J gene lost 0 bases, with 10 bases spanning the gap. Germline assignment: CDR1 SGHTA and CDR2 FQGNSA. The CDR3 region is CASSYDLSTDTQYF. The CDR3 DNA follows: TGTGCCAGCAGTTACGACTTGAGCACAGATACGCAGTATTTT.

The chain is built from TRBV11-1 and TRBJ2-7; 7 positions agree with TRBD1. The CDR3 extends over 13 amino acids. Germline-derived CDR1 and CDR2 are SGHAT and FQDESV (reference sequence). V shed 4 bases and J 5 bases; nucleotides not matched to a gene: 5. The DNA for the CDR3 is TGTGCCAGCAGCTCAAACAGGGGCAACGAGCAGTACTTC. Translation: CASSSNRGNEQYF.

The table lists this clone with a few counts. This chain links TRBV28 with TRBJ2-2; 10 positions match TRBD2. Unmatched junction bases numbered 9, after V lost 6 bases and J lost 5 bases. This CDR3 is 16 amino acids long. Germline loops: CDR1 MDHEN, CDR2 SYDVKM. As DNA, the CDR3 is TGTGCCAGCAGCCTTGCTAGCGGGAGTCAGACCGGGGAGCTGTTTTTT. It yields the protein CASSLASGSQTGELFF.

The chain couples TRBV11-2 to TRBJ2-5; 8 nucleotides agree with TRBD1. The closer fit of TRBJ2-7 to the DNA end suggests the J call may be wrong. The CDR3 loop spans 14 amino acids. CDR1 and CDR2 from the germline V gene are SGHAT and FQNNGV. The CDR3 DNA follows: TGTGCCAGCAGCTTAGAGACAGGGGCGTACGAGCAGTACTTC. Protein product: CASSLETGAYEQYF.

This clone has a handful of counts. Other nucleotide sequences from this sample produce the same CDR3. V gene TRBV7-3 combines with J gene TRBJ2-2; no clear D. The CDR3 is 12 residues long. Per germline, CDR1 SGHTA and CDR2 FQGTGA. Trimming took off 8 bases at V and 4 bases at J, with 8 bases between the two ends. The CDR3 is CASSPSTGELFF. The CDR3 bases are TGTGCCAGCTCCCCGTCCACCGGGGAGCTGTTTTTT.

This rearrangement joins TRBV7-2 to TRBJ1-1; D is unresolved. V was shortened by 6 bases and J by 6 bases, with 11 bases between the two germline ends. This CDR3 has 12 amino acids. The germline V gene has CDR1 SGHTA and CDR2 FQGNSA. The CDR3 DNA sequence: TGTGCCAGCAGGAAGGACGGCTCTGAAGCTTTCTTT. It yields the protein CASRKDGSEAFF.